This T cell receptor beta chain was captured in a study of shared clonotypes between healthy human individuals. The V gene's germline CDR1 is SGHNT and CDR2 YYREEE (reference sequence). The length of the CDR3 is 17 residues. Trimming took off 0 bases at V and 4 bases at J, with 17 bases between the two ends. Genomic DNA of each subset was evenly split across several immunoSEQ plates. TCRdb keeps only in-frame clones here, not all; method: immunoSEQ multiplex PCR. The table shows fewer than 2.5 million clones, with 80% to 95% occurring only once. This TCR was sampled from a man between 18 and 35 years old in good health. Some clones in this sample may be carry-over from other donors' samples. Sample: naive CD4+ T cells from PBMCs. Subset defined: CD45RA+ positively selected. This chain joins TRBV5-4 and TRBJ1-3; D is undetermined. CDR3 residues: CASSLAGTPARGNTIYF. The CDR3 nucleotides are TGTGCCAGCAGCTTGGCGGGTACTCCTGCGAGAGGAAACACCATATATTTT.